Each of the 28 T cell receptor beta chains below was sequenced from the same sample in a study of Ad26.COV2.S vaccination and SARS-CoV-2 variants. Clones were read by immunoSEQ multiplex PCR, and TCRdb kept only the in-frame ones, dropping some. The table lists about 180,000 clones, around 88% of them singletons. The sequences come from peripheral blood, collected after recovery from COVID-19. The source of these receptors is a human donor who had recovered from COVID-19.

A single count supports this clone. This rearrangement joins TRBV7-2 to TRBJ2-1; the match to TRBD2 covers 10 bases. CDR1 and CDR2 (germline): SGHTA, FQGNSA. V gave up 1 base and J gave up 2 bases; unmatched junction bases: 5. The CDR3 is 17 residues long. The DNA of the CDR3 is TGTGCCAGCAGCTTAGTGGCTAGCGGGAGCCCCTACAATGAGCAGTTCTTC. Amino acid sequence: CASSLVASGSPYNEQFF. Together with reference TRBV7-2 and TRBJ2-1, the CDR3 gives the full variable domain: GAGVSQSPSNKVTEKGKDVELRCDPISGHTALYWYRQSLGQGLEFLIYFQGNSAPDKSGLPSDRFSAERTGGSVSTLTIQRTQQEDSAVYLCASSLVASGSPYNEQFFGPGTRLTVL.

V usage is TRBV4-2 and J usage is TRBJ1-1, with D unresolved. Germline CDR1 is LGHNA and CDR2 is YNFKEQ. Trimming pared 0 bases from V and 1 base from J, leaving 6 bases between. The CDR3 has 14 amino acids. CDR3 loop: CASSQDPWNTEAFF. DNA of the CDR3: TGTGCCAGCAGCCAAGATCCGTGGAACACTGAAGCTTTCTTT.

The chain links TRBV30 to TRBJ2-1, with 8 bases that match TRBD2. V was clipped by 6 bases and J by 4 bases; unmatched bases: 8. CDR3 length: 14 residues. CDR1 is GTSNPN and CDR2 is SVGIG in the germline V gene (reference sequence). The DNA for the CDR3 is TGTGCCTGTACACATGGACTAGCTTACAATGAGCAGTTCTTC. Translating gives CACTHGLAYNEQFF. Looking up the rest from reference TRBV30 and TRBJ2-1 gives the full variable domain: SQTIHQWPATLVQPVGSPLSLECTVEGTSNPNLYWYRQAAGRGLQLLFYSVGIGQISSEVPQNLSASRPQDRQFILSSKKLLLSDSGFYLCACTHGLAYNEQFFGPGTRLTVL.

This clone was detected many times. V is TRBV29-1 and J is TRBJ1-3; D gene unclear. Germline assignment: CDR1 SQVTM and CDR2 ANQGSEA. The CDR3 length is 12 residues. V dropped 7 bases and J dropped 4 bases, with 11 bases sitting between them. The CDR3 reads CSALRPGNTIYF. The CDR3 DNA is TGCAGCGCCCTAAGGCCCGGAAACACCATATATTTT.

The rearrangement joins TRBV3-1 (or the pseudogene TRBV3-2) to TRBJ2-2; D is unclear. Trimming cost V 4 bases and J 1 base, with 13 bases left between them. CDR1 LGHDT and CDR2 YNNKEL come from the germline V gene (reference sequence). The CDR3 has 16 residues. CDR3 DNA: TGTGCCAGCAGCCTCAGCCCTACCGGGAACACCGGGGAGCTGTTTTTT. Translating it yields CASSLSPTGNTGELFF.

The CDR3 nucleotides are TGTGCCAGTAGTTTTTCCTCATCCTCTGAGAACACCATATATTTT. Its protein product is CASSFSSSSENTIYF. The chain carries TRBV19 and TRBJ1-3; no definite D call. The V end was cut by 5 bases, the J end by 7 bases, with 18 bases between. The CDR3 sequence is 15 residues long. Germline V gene sequence: CDR1 LNHDA, CDR2 SQIVND (reference sequence).

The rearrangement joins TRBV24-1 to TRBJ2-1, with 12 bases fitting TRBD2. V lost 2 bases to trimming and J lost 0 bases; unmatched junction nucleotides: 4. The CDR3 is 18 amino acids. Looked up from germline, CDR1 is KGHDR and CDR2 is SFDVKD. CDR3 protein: CATSDSGLAGSSYNEQFF. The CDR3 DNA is TGTGCCACCAGTGATTCAGGACTAGCGGGGAGCTCCTACAATGAGCAGTTCTTC.

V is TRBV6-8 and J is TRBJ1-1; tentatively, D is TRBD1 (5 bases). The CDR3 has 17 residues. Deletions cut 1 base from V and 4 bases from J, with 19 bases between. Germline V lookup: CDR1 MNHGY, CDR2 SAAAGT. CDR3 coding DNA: TGTGCCAGCAGTTACTGGGGACGGGGCCCCATGAGCACTGAAGCTTTCTTT. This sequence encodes CASSYWGRGPMSTEAFF.

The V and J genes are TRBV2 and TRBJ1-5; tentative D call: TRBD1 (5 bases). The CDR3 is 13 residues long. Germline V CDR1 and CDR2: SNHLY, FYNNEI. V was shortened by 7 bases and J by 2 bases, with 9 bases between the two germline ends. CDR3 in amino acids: CASNAGRNQPQHF. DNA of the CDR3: TGTGCCAGCAATGCAGGGCGCAATCAGCCCCAGCATTTT.

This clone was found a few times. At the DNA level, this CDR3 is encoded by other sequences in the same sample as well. CDR3 bases: TGTGCCAGCTCACCACGCGGGTACAATGAGCAGTTCTTC. Its translation: CASSPRGYNEQFF. V and J are TRBV18 and TRBJ2-1; TRBD2 might be the D (5 bases). Trimming removed 1 base from V and 4 bases from J, with 5 bases in between. Looked up from germline, CDR1 is KGHSH and CDR2 is LQKENI. The CDR3 has 13 residues. The full variable domain, completed using reference TRBV18 and TRBJ2-1, is NAGVMQNPRHLVRRRGQEARLRCSPMKGHSHVYWYRQLPEEGLKFMVYLQKENIIDESGMPKERFSAEFPKEGPSILRIQQVVRGDSAAYFCASSPRGYNEQFFGPGTRLTVL.

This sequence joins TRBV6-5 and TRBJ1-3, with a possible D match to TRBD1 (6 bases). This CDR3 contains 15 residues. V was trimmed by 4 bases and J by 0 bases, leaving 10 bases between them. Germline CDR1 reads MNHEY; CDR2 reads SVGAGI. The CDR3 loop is CASSSDRHSGNTIYF. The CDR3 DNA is TGTGCCAGCAGTTCGGACAGACACTCTGGAAACACCATATATTTT.

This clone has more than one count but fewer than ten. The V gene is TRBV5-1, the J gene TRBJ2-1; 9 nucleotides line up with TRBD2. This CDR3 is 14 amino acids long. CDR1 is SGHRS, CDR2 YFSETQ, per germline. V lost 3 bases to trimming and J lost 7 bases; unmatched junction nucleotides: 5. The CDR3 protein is CASSSAGGRNEQFF. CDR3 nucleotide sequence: TGCGCCAGCAGCTCGGCGGGGGGGCGTAATGAGCAGTTCTTC.

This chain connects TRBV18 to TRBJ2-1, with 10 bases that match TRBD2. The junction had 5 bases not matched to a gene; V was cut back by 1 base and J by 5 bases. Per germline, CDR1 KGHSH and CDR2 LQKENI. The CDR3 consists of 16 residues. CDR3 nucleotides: TGTGCCAGCTCACCACGTCTAGCGGGAGAAAACAATGAGCAGTTCTTC. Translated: CASSPRLAGENNEQFF.

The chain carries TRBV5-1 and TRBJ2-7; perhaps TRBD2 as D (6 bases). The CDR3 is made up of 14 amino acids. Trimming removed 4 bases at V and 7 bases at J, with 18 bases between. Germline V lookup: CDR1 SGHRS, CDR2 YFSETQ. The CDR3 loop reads CASSPMGGTEEQYF. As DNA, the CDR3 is TGCGCCAGCAGCCCCATGGGAGGTACGGAAGAGCAGTACTTC.

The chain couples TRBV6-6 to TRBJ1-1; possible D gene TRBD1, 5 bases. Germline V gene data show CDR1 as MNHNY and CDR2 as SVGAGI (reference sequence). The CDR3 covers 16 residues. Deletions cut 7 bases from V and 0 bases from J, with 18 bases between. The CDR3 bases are TGTGCCAGCAACCTCGGGGGGTCTTTGATGAACACTGAAGCTTTCTTT. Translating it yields CASNLGGSLMNTEAFF.

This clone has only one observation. In nucleotides, the CDR3 is TGTGCCAGCAGCGTAGCTGAGTCTCTTTTAGCGGGCACTGAAGCTTTCTTT. As protein: CASSVAESLLAGTEAFF. This chain connects TRBV9 to TRBJ1-1, with unresolved D. Germline V lookup: CDR1 SGDLS, CDR2 YYNGEE. Trimming took off 0 bases at V and 4 bases at J, with 19 bases between the two ends. The CDR3 is 17 residues long.

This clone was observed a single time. CDR3 DNA sequence: TGCGCCAGCAGTCAATCGCCCGGAGGGATTAGCACAGATACGCAGTATTTT. Translation gives CASSQSPGGISTDTQYF. The chain is built from TRBV23-1 and TRBJ2-3, with D possibly matching TRBD2 (6 bases). TRBV23-1 is known as an ORF, though its function is uncertain. The CDR3 consists of 17 residues. Deletions cut 0 bases from V and 0 bases from J, with 13 bases between.

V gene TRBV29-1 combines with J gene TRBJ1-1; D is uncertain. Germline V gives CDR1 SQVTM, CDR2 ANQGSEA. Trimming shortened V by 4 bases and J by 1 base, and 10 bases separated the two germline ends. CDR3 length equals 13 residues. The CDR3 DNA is TGCAGCGTTGTTGGGCAGCCGAACACTGAAGCTTTCTTT. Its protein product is CSVVGQPNTEAFF.

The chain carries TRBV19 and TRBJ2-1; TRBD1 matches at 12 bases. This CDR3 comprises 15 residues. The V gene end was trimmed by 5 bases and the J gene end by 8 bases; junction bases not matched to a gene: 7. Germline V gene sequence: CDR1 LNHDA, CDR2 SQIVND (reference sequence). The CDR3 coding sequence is TGTGCCAGTAGTCTCCGGGACAGGGGGCTCTATGAGCAGTTCTTC. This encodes CASSLRDRGLYEQFF.

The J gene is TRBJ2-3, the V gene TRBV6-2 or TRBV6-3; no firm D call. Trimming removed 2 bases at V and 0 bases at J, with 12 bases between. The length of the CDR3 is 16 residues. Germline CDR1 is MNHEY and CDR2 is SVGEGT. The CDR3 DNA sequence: TGTGCCAGCAGTTACGGAAGTTATTCTAGCACAGATACGCAGTATTTT. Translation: CASSYGSYSSTDTQYF.

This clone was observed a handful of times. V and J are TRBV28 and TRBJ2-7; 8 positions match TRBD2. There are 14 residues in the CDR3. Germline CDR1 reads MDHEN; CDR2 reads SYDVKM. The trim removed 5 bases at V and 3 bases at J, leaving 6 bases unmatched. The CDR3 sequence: CASSPGGVYYEQYF. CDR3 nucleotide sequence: TGTGCCAGCAGTCCGGGGGGGGTCTACTACGAGCAGTACTTC.

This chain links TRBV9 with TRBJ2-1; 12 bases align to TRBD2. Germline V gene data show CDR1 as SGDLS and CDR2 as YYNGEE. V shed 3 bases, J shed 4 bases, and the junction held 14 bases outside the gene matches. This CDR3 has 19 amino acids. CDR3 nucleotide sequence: TGTGCCAGCAGCGAAGGGTTATTACTAGCGGGGGGCAAATACAATGAGCAGTTCTTC. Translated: CASSEGLLLAGGKYNEQFF.

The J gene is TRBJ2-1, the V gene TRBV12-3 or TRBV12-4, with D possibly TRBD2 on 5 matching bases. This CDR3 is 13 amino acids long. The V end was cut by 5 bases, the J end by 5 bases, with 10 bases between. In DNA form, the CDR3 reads TGTGCCAGCAGTGATGGACTTAACAATGAGCAGTTCTTC. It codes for CASSDGLNNEQFF.

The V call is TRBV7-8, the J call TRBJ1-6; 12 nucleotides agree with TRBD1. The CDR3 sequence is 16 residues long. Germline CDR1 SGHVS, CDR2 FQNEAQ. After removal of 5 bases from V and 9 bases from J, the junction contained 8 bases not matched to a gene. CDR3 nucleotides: TGTGCCAGCAGCCCGTCCGGGACAGGGGGCGGTTCACCCCTCCACTTT. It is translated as CASSPSGTGGGSPLHF.

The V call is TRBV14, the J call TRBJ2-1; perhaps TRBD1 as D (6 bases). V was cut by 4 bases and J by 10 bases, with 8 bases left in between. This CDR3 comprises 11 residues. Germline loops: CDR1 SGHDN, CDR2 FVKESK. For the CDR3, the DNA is TGTGCCAGCAGCCGGGGGCGGGAGCAGTTCTTC. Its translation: CASSRGREQFF.

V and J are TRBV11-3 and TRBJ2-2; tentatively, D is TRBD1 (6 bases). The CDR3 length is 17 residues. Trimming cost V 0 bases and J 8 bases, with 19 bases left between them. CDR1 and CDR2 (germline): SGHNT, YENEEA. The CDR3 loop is CASSLEWGPGGKGELFF. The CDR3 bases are TGTGCCAGCAGCTTAGAATGGGGGCCCGGCGGTAAAGGGGAGCTGTTTTTT.

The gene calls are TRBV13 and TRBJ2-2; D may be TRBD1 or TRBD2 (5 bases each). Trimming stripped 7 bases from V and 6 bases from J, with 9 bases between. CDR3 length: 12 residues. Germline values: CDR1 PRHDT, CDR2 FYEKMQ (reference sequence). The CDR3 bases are TGTGCCAGCAACGGGGCGGCCGGGGAGCTGTTTTTT. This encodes CASNGAAGELFF.

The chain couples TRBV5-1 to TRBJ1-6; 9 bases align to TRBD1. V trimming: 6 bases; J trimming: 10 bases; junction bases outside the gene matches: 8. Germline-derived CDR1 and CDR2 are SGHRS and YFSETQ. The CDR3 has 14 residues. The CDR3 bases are TGCGCCAGCACCCCCGGGACAGGGCCATCACCCCTCCACTTT. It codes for CASTPGTGPSPLHF.